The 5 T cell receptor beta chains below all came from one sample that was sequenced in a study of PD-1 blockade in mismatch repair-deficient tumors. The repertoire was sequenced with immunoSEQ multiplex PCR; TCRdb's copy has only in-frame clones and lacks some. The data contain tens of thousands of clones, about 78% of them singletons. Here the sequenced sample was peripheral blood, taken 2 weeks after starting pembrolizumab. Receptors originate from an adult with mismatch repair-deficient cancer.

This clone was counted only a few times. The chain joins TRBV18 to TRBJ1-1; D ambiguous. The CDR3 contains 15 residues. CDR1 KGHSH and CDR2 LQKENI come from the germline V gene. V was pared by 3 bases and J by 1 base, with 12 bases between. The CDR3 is CASSPLQAENTEAFF. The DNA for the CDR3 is TGTGCCAGCTCACCCCTCCAGGCGGAGAACACTGAAGCTTTCTTT. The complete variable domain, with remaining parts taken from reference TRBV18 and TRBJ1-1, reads NAGVMQNPRHLVRRRGQEARLRCSPMKGHSHVYWYRQLPEEGLKFMVYLQKENIIDESGMPKERFSAEFPKEGPSILRIQQVVRGDSAAYFCASSPLQAENTEAFFGQGTRLTVV.

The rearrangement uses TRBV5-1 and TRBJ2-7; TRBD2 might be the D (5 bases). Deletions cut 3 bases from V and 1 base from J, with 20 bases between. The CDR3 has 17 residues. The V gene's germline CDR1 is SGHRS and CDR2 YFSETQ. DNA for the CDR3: TGCGCCAGCAGCTCGCCTCCGGGAAGAGATTTTTCCTACGAGCAGTACTTC. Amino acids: CASSSPPGRDFSYEQYF.

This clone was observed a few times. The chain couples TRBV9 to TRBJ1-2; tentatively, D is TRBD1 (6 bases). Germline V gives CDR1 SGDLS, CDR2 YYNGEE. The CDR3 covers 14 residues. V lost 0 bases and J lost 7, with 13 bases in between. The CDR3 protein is CASSVATGLGGYTF. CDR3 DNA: TGTGCCAGCAGCGTAGCGACAGGCCTAGGTGGCTACACCTTC. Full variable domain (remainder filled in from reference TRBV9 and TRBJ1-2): DSGVTQTPKHLITATGQRVTLRCSPRSGDLSVYWYQQSLDQGLQFLIQYYNGEERAKGNILERFSAQQFPDLHSELNLSSLELGDSALYFCASSVATGLGGYTFGSGTRLTVV.

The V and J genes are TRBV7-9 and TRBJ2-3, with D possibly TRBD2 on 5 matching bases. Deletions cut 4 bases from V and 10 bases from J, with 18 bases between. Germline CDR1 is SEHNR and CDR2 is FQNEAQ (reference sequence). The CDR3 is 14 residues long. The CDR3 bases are TGTGCCAGCAGCTCGGGTCCGAGGGTTGGTTCGCAGTATTTT. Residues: CASSSGPRVGSQYF.

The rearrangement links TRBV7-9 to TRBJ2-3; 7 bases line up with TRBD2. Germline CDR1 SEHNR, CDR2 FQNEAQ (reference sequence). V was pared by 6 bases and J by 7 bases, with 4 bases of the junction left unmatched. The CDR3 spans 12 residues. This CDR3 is CASRPAGYTQYF. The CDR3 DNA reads TGTGCCAGCAGACCAGCGGGGTATACGCAGTATTTT. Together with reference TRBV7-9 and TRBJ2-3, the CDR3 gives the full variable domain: DTGVSQNPRHKITKRGQNVTFRCDPISEHNRLYWYRQTLGQGPEFLTYFQNEAQLEKSRLLSDRFSAERPKGSFSTLEIQRTEQGDSAMYLCASRPAGYTQYFGPGTRLTVL.